A single sample gave rise to the 13 T cell receptor beta chains below, sequenced in a study of metastatic and nonmetastatic thyroid tumors. TCRdb re-called the PCR reads through MiXCR. This sample has roughly 12,000 clones, with roughly 38% found just once. Every patient underwent thyroid surgery untreated. Sequenced material: tumor tissue. These receptors all come from a female donor with papillary thyroid cancer or a benign thyroid nodule (not recorded which). Some clones in this sample may be carry-over from other donors' samples.

This chain connects TRBV11-1 to TRBJ2-7, with 7 bases aligning to TRBD2. The CDR3 totals 15 residues. Germline V lookup: CDR1 SGHAT, CDR2 FQDESV (reference sequence). V gave up 3 bases and J gave up 1 base; unmatched junction bases: 6. CDR3 loop: CASSLTSLNSYEQYF. CDR3 sequence (DNA): TGTGCCAGCAGCTTGACTAGCTTGAATTCCTACGAGCAGTACTTC.

This clone is deemed medium-sized. The chain recombines TRBV29-1 with TRBJ2-5; D may be TRBD1 (6 bases). V shed 0 bases and J shed 6 bases, with 14 bases lying between them. Germline CDR1 reads SQVTM; CDR2 reads ANQGSEA. CDR3 length: 14 amino acids. The CDR3 reads CSVEEGDRRKTQYF. The CDR3 coding sequence is TGCAGCGTTGAAGAAGGCGACAGGAGGAAGACCCAGTACTTC.

The J gene is TRBJ2-1, the V gene TRBV20-1; no reliable D call. The CDR3 consists of 12 residues. V was trimmed by 2 bases and J by 3 bases, leaving 5 bases between them. CDR1 and CDR2 from the germline V gene are DFQATT and SNEGSKA (reference sequence). CDR3 amino acids: CSARLDYNEQFF. As DNA, the CDR3 is TGCAGTGCTAGACTGGACTACAATGAGCAGTTCTTC.

This chain uses TRBV30 with TRBJ2-7; D is unresolved. Deletions cut 7 bases from V and 1 base from J, with 8 bases between. The germline V gene has CDR1 GTSNPN and CDR2 SVGIG (reference sequence). The CDR3 is 11 amino acids. DNA for the CDR3: TGTGCCTCTCGTTCATCCTACGAGCAGTACTTC. Translated, it gives CASRSSYEQYF.

The chain carries TRBV7-2 and TRBJ2-2; 8 nucleotides line up with TRBD1. The CDR3 runs to 15 residues. Germline V gene data show CDR1 as SGHTA and CDR2 as FQGNSA. V was pared by 5 bases and J by 6 bases, with 8 bases of the junction left unmatched. CDR3 region: CASSLMGQAAGELFF. DNA for the CDR3: TGTGCCAGCAGCCTCATGGGACAGGCGGCCGGGGAGCTGTTTTTT. Filled out from reference TRBV7-2 and TRBJ2-2, the complete variable domain reads GAGVSQSPSNKVTEKGKDVELRCDPISGHTALYWYRQSLGQGLEFLIYFQGNSAPDKSGLPSDRFSAERTGGSVSTLTIQRTQQEDSAVYLCASSLMGQAAGELFFGEGSRLTVL.

The chain is built from TRBV6-5 and TRBJ2-2, with a weak D call TRBD2 (5 bases). Trimming took off 6 bases at V and 6 bases at J, with 11 bases between the two ends. Germline V gene sequence: CDR1 MNHEY, CDR2 SVGAGI. The CDR3 consists of 13 residues. The CDR3 DNA sequence: TGTGCCAGCAGATTACTAGGCGCCGGGGAGCTGTTTTTT. It specifies CASRLLGAGELFF.

This chain's CDR3 is CASSVAGTGDYGYTF. DNA of the CDR3: TGTGCCAGCAGCGTAGCAGGGACAGGGGACTATGGCTACACCTTC. The chain joins TRBV9 to TRBJ1-2; TRBD1 matches 10 bases. V trimming: 0 bases; J trimming: 3 bases; junction bases outside the gene matches: 2. The CDR3 is made up of 15 amino acids. The germline gives CDR1 SGDLS, CDR2 YYNGEE.

By share of the sample, this clone is large (0.1 to 1%). This chain joins TRBV12-3 or TRBV12-4 and TRBJ1-3; 7 bases are a match to TRBD1. Germline trimming cut 3 bases from V and 1 base from J; bases unmatched to any gene: 6. The CDR3 runs 16 residues. This CDR3 reads CASSFDRALSGNTIYF. As DNA, the CDR3 is TGTGCCAGCAGTTTCGACAGGGCGTTATCTGGAAACACCATATATTTT.

The rearrangement links TRBV11-3 to TRBJ2-6; no firm D call. Germline CDR1 reads SGHNT; CDR2 reads YENEEA. The CDR3 length is 14 residues. The V end was cut by 5 bases, the J end by 3 bases, with 8 bases between. The DNA for the CDR3 is TGTGCCAGCAGCGCCAGGAGTGGGGCCAACGTCCTGACTTTC. Translating it yields CASSARSGANVLTF.

The chain carries TRBV30 and TRBJ2-7; the D call may be TRBD1 or TRBD2 (5 bases each). Germline lookup yields CDR1 GTSNPN and CDR2 SVGIG (reference sequence). V was cut by 2 bases and J by 4 bases, with 18 bases left in between. The CDR3 spans 15 residues. Here the CDR3 reads CAWSLGADGGYEQYF. The CDR3 DNA reads TGTGCCTGGAGTTTAGGGGCAGATGGGGGTTACGAGCAGTACTTC.

The V call is TRBV5-1, the J call TRBJ2-5, with unresolved D. V shed 1 base and J shed 2 bases, with 6 bases lying between them. The CDR3 has 13 amino acids. Germline V gene lookup returns CDR1 SGHRS and CDR2 YFSETQ. The CDR3 DNA is TGCGCCAGCAGCTTGCCTTCTCAAGAGACCCAGTACTTC. Amino acid sequence: CASSLPSQETQYF.

This clone has more than one count but fewer than ten. A junction boundary mismatches the germline segment, possibly from a read error. The chain joins TRBV28 to TRBJ1-1; 10 nucleotides match TRBD1. There are 14 residues in the CDR3. Germline CDR1 and CDR2: MDHEN and SYDVKM. This CDR3 reads CASQTGGLNTEALF. The DNA of the CDR3 is TGTGCCAGCCAGACAGGGGGCCTTAACACTGAAGCTCTCTTT.

The V call is TRBV6-1, the J call TRBJ1-1; TRBD1 might be the D (5 bases). This CDR3 region has 14 residues. Germline CDR1 reads MNHNS; CDR2 reads SASEGT. Trimming shortened V by 5 bases and J by 2 bases, and 12 bases separated the two germline ends. The CDR3 region has the DNA TGTGCCAGCAGTCGGTCAGGGAGAAACACTGAAGCTTTCTTT. This translates into CASSRSGRNTEAFF.